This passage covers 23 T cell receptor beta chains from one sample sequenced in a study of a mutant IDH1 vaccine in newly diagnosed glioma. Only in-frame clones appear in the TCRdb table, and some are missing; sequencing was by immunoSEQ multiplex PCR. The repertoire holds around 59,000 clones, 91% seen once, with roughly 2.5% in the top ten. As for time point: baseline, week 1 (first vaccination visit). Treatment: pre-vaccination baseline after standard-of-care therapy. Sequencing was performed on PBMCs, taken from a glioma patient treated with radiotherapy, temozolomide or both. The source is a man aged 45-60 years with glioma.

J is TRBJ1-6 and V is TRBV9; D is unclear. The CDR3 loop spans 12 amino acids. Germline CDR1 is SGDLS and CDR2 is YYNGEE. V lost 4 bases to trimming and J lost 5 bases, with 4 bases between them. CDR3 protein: CASSPNNSPLHF. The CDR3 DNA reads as TGTGCCAGCAGCCCTAATAATTCACCCCTCCACTTT.

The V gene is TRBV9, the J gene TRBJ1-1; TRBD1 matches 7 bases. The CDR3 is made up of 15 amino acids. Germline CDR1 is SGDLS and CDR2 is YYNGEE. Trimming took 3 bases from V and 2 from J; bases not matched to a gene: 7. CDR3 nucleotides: TGTGCCAGCAGCGGGGTCCGACAGGGAAACACTGAAGCTTTCTTT. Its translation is CASSGVRQGNTEAFF.

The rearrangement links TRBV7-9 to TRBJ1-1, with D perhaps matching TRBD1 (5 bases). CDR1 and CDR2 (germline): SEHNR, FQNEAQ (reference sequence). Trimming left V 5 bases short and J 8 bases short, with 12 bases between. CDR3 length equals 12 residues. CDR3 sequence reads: CASSTGDREAFF. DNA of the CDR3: TGTGCCAGCAGCACTGGGGACCGAGAAGCTTTCTTT.

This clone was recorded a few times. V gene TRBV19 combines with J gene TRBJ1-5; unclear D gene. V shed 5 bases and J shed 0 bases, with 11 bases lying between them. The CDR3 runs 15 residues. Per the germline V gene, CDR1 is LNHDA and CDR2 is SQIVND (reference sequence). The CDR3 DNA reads TGTGCCAGTAGTTCGAAGACTTATAGCAATCAGCCCCAGCATTTT. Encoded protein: CASSSKTYSNQPQHF.

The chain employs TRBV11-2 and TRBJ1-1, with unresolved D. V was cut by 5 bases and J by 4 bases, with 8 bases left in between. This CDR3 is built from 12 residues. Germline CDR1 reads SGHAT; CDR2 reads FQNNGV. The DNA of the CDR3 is TGTGCCAGCAGCCCCTGGGGCACTGAAGCTTTCTTT. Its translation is CASSPWGTEAFF. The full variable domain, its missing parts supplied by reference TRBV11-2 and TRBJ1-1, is EAGVAQSPRYKIIEKRQSVAFWCNPISGHATLYWYQQILGQGPKLLIQFQNNGVVDDSQLPKDRFSAERLKGVDSTLKIQPAKLEDSAVYLCASSPWGTEAFFGQGTRLTVV.

The CDR3 reads CASSQDPTGDTEAFF. The CDR3 DNA sequence: TGCGCCAGCAGCCAAGATCCCACAGGGGACACTGAAGCTTTCTTT. The J gene is TRBJ1-1, the V gene TRBV4-3; 7 bases map to TRBD1. Germline CDR1 is LGHNA and CDR2 is YSLEER. Trimming at V came to 0 bases and at J to 3 bases, leaving 4 bases not matched to a gene. This CDR3 has 15 residues.

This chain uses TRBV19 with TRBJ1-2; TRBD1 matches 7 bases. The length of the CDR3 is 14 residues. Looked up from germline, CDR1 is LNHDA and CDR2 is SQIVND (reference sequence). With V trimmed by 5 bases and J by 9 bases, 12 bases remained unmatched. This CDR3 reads CASSPAGQAGSYTF. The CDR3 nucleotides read TGTGCCAGTAGTCCCGCTGGACAGGCCGGGAGCTACACCTTC. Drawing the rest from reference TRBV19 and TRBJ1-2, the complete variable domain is DGGITQSPKYLFRKEGQNVTLSCEQNLNHDAMYWYRQDPGQGLRLIYYSQIVNDFQKGDIAEGYSVSREKKESFPLTVTSAQKNPTAFYLCASSPAGQAGSYTFGSGTRLTVV.

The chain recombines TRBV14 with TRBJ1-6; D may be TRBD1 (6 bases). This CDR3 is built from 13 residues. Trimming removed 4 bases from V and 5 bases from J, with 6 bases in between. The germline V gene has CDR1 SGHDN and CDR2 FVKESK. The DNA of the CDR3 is TGTGCCAGCAGCCGGACAGATAATTCACCCCTCCACTTT. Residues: CASSRTDNSPLHF.

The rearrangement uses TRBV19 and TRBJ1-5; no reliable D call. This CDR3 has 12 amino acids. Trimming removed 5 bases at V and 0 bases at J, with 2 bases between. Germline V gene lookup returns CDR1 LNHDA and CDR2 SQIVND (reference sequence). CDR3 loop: CASSHSNQPQHF. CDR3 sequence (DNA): TGTGCCAGTAGTCATAGCAATCAGCCCCAGCATTTT.

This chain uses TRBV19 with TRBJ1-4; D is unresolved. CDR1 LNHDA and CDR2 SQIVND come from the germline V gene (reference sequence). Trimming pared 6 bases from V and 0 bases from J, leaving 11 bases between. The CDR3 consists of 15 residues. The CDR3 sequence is CASRGRGATNEKLFF. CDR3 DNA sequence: TGTGCCAGTAGGGGCCGCGGGGCAACTAATGAAAAACTGTTTTTT. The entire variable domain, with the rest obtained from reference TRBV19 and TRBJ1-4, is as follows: DGGITQSPKYLFRKEGQNVTLSCEQNLNHDAMYWYRQDPGQGLRLIYYSQIVNDFQKGDIAEGYSVSREKKESFPLTVTSAQKNPTAFYLCASRGRGATNEKLFFGSGTQLSVL.

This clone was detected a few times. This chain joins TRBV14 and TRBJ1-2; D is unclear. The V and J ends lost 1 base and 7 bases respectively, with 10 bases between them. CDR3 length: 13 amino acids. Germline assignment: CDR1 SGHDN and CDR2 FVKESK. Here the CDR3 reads CASSQGYVPGYTF. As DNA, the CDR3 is TGTGCCAGCAGCCAAGGATATGTTCCTGGCTACACCTTC.

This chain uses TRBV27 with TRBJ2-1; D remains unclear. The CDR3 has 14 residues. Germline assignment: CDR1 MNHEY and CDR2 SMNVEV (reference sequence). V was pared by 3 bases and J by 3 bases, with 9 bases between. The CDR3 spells CASSFNVDYNEQFF. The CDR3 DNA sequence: TGTGCCAGCAGTTTTAACGTGGACTACAATGAGCAGTTCTTC.

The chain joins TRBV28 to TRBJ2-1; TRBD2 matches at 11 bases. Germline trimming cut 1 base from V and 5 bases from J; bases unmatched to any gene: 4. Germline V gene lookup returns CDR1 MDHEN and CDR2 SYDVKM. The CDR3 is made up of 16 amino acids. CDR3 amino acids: CASSLFTSGSHNEQFF. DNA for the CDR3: TGTGCCAGCAGTTTATTCACTAGCGGGAGCCACAATGAGCAGTTCTTC.

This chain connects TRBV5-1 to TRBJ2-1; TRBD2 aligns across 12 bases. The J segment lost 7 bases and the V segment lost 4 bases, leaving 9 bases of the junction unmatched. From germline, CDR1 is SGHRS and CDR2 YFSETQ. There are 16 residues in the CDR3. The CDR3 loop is CASSPRTSGDENEQFF. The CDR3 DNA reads TGCGCCAGCAGCCCCCGGACTAGCGGGGATGAAAATGAGCAGTTCTTC.

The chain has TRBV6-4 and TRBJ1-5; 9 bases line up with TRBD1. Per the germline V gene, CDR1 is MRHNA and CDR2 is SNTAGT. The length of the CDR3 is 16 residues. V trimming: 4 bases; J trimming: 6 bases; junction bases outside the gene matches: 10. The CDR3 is CASSVHRDRVAQPQHF. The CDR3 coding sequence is TGTGCCAGCAGTGTTCATCGGGACAGGGTGGCTCAGCCCCAGCATTTT.

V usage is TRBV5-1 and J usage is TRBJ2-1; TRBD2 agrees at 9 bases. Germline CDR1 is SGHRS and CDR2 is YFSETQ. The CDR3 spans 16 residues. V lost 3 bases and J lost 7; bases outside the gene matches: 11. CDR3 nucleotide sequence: TGCGCCAGCAGCTCGATTAGCGGGAGCGTTGGAAATGAGCAGTTCTTC. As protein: CASSSISGSVGNEQFF.

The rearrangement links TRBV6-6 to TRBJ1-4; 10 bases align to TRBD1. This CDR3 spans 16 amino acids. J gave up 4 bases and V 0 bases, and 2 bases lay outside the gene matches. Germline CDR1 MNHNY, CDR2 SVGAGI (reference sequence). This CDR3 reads CASSYSTGGLNEKLFF. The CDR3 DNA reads TGTGCCAGCAGTTACTCGACAGGGGGCCTTAATGAAAAACTGTTTTTT.

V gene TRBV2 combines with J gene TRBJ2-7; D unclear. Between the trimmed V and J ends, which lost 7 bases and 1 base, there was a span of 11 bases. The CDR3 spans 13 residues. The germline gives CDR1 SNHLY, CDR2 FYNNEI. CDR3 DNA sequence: TGTGCCAGCACCCTTGGGGAATCCTACGAGCAGTACTTC. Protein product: CASTLGESYEQYF.

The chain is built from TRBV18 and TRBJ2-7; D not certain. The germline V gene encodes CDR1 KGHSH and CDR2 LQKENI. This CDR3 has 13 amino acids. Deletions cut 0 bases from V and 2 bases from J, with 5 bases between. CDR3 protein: CASSPPAAYEQYF. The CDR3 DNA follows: TGTGCCAGCTCACCACCCGCTGCCTACGAGCAGTACTTC.

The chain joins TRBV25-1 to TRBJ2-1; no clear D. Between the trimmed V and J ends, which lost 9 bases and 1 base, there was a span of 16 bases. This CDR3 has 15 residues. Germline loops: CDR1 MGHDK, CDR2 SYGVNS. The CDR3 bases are TGTGCCAGTCAAGGGCTGGCCGAATCCTACAATGAGCAGTTCTTC. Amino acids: CASQGLAESYNEQFF.

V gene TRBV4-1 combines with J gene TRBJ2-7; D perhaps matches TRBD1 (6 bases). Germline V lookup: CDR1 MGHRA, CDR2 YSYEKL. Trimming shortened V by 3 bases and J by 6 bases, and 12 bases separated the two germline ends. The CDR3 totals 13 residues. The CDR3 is CASSQNRVGEQYF. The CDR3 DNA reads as TGCGCCAGCAGCCAGAACAGGGTCGGCGAGCAGTACTTC.

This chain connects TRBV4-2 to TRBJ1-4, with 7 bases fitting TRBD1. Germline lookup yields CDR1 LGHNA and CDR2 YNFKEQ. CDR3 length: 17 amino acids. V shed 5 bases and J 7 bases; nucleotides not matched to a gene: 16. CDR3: CASSADPQGMRGEKLFF. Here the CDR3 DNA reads TGTGCCAGCAGCGCAGATCCACAGGGGATGCGGGGTGAAAAACTGTTTTTT.

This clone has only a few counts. DNA for the CDR3: TGCGCCAGCAGCCCCTCGTGGCAGGGGATCTATGGCTACACCTTC. Protein: CASSPSWQGIYGYTF. The chain has TRBV4-1 and TRBJ1-2, with D possibly being TRBD1 (6 bases). V was shortened by 4 bases and J by 4 bases, with 16 bases between the two germline ends. The germline CDR1 and CDR2 sequences are MGHRA and YSYEKL. The CDR3 runs 15 residues.